Listed here are 27 T cell receptor beta chains from one sample, sequenced in a study of cytomegalovirus exposure and HLA in healthy donors. Sequenced by immunoSEQ multiplex PCR; TCRdb stores in-frame clones only, minus some. The repertoire holds tens of thousands of clones, roughly 90% seen once, with 1.5% to 2% in the top ten. Sequenced sample: PBMCs. The origin of the receptors is a young woman in good health and CMV-seronegative.

The chain links TRBV9 to TRBJ1-5, with D tentatively TRBD1 (6 bases). Trimming removed 4 bases at V and 4 bases at J, with 15 bases between. From germline, CDR1 is SGDLS and CDR2 YYNGEE. CDR3 length equals 15 residues. This CDR3 is CASSPRGGSNQPQHF. CDR3 sequence (DNA): TGTGCCAGCAGCCCAAGGGGGGGCAGTAATCAGCCCCAGCATTTT.

This clone was counted once. J is TRBJ1-2 and V is TRBV7-8, with 12 positions matching TRBD1. The CDR3 has 15 amino acids. V dropped 5 bases and J dropped 4; count of bases not matched to a gene: 5. Germline assignment: CDR1 SGHVS and CDR2 FQNEAQ. The CDR3 is CASSPGQGAVYGYTF. As DNA, the CDR3 is TGTGCCAGCAGCCCGGGACAGGGGGCTGTCTATGGCTACACCTTC.

The J gene is TRBJ1-2, the V gene TRBV27; the D gene is possibly TRBD1 (6 bases). The germline CDR1 and CDR2 sequences are MNHEY and SMNVEV (reference sequence). The CDR3 runs 13 residues. Trimming cost V 2 bases and J 4 bases, with 8 bases left between them. The CDR3 coding sequence is TGTGCCAGCAGTTTAAGCAGGGGCTATGGCTACACCTTC. Translating gives CASSLSRGYGYTF.

The chain employs TRBV10-3 and TRBJ1-4; 11 nucleotides match TRBD1. The CDR3 spans 13 residues. Trimming cost V 11 bases and J 8 bases; bases outside gene matches: 7. Per the germline V gene, CDR1 is ENHRY and CDR2 is SYGVKD. CDR3 residues: CASTGQGGEKLFF. The CDR3 DNA reads as TGTGCCTCCACGGGACAGGGGGGCGAAAAACTGTTTTTT.

The chain employs TRBV5-8 and TRBJ2-3; 7 nucleotides align to TRBD1. From germline, CDR1 is SGHTS and CDR2 YDEGEE. Unmatched junction bases numbered 9, after V lost 6 bases and J lost 2 bases. The CDR3 runs 15 residues. DNA of the CDR3: TGTGCCAGCACCTCAGGGGGTATGGACACAGATACGCAGTATTTT. It encodes CASTSGGMDTDTQYF. Combining the CDR3 with reference TRBV5-8 and TRBJ2-3 gives the whole variable domain EAGVTQSPTHLIKTRGQQATLRCSPISGHTSVYWYQQALGLGLQFLLWYDEGEERNRGNFPPRFSGRQFPNYSSELNVNALELEDSALYLCASTSGGMDTDTQYFGPGTRLTVL.

This chain uses TRBV5-1 with TRBJ2-3; a weak D match, TRBD2 (6 bases). The CDR3 runs to 14 residues. Germline V gene lookup returns CDR1 SGHRS and CDR2 YFSETQ. With 7 bases removed from V and 2 bases from J, the gap between germline ends came to 14 bases. The CDR3 DNA is TGCGCCAGCTCCGACGGGGGAAACACAGATACGCAGTATTTT. Translating gives CASSDGGNTDTQYF.

The chain links TRBV28 to TRBJ2-3; 9 nucleotides align to TRBD1. Germline V lookup: CDR1 MDHEN, CDR2 SYDVKM. The J segment lost 11 bases and the V segment lost 3 bases, leaving 3 bases of the junction unmatched. The CDR3 loop spans 12 amino acids. The CDR3 bases are TGTGCCAGCAGTTTTGTGGGACAGGGGCAGTATTTT. It yields the protein CASSFVGQGQYF.

This clone was seen more than once but under ten times. The chain carries TRBV4-2 and TRBJ1-2; D ambiguous. From germline, CDR1 is LGHNA and CDR2 YNFKEQ. The length of the CDR3 is 11 residues. With 8 bases removed from V and 6 bases from J, the gap between germline ends came to 10 bases. The CDR3 spells CASSRANGYTF. The CDR3 DNA reads as TGTGCCAGCTCGCGGGCGAATGGCTACACCTTC.

This clone turned up a few times. This chain joins TRBV4-3 and TRBJ2-1; 10 nucleotides align to TRBD1. Germline assignment: CDR1 LGHNA and CDR2 YSLEER. The CDR3 spans 16 residues. The J segment lost 9 bases and the V segment lost 1 base, leaving 9 bases of the junction unmatched. The CDR3 spells CASSQGWTGGPAEQFF. In nucleotides, the CDR3 is TGCGCCAGCAGCCAAGGTTGGACAGGGGGACCCGCTGAGCAGTTCTTC.

CDR3 nucleotide sequence: TGTGCCAGCAGGGCAACGAACACCGGGGAGCTGTTTTTT. This sequence encodes CASRATNTGELFF. The chain uses TRBV25-1 and TRBJ2-2; D gene unclear. This CDR3 contains 13 residues. V gave up 6 bases and J gave up 0 bases, with 5 bases separating them. CDR1 and CDR2 (germline): MGHDK, SYGVNS.

V and J are TRBV5-1 and TRBJ2-2, with D tentatively TRBD1 (6 bases). This CDR3 region has 15 residues. V was clipped by 5 bases and J by 2 bases, with 13 bases between them. CDR1 is SGHRS and CDR2 is YFSETQ in the germline V gene. As DNA, the CDR3 is TGCGCCAGCAGTCCACCGGGACACAACACCGGGGAGCTGTTTTTT. Protein sequence: CASSPPGHNTGELFF.

The J gene is TRBJ2-7, the V gene TRBV5-1; TRBD1 is a possible D gene (6 bases). Trimming left V 1 base short and J 2 bases short, with 10 bases between. From germline, CDR1 is SGHRS and CDR2 YFSETQ. The CDR3 covers 14 residues. The CDR3 region is CASSLIQGTYEQYF. The CDR3 region has the DNA TGCGCCAGCAGCTTGATCCAGGGGACCTACGAGCAGTACTTC.

J is TRBJ1-6 and V is TRBV4-2, with TRBD1 identical over 9 bases. Germline V gives CDR1 LGHNA, CDR2 YNFKEQ. With 4 bases clipped from V and 0 bases from J, the junction kept 13 bases outside the gene matches. This CDR3 comprises 20 residues. CDR3 nucleotides: TGTGCCAGCAGCCCGGCGCTGGACAGGGGAAGGAGCTCCTATAATTCACCCCTCCACTTT. Translated, it gives CASSPALDRGRSSYNSPLHF.

A single count supports this clone. This chain links TRBV28 with TRBJ1-1; TRBD1 matches 9 bases. The CDR3 loop spans 14 amino acids. Unmatched junction bases numbered 4, after V lost 3 bases and J lost 5 bases. Germline-derived CDR1 and CDR2 are MDHEN and SYDVKM. CDR3 DNA sequence: TGTGCCAGCAGTTTCGGGACAGGGATGACTGAAGCTTTCTTT. This gives the protein CASSFGTGMTEAFF.

J is TRBJ1-1 and V is TRBV7-9; TRBD1 might be the D (5 bases). The length of the CDR3 is 14 residues. CDR1 and CDR2 from the germline V gene are SEHNR and FQNEAQ (reference sequence). V dropped 4 bases and J dropped 0 bases, with 9 bases sitting between them. CDR3 residues: CASSSRQLNTEAFF. The DNA for the CDR3 is TGTGCCAGCAGCTCCCGACAGCTGAACACTGAAGCTTTCTTT.

This clone was seen once. The J gene is TRBJ1-6, the V gene TRBV7-8; 8 positions match TRBD1. There are 15 residues in the CDR3. The germline V gene has CDR1 SGHVS and CDR2 FQNEAQ. The J segment lost 14 bases and the V segment lost 4 bases, leaving 13 bases of the junction unmatched. This CDR3 reads CASSSKPRGRGSLHF. Here the CDR3 DNA reads TGTGCCAGCAGCTCCAAGCCCAGGGGGCGCGGATCCCTCCACTTT.

This chain joins TRBV11-2 and TRBJ1-2; TRBD1 might be the D (6 bases). There are 16 residues in the CDR3. Germline assignment: CDR1 SGHAT and CDR2 FQNNGV. Trimming took off 5 bases at V and 6 bases at J, with 22 bases between the two ends. The CDR3 loop reads CASSATTGTPSDGYTF. The CDR3 DNA follows: TGTGCCAGCAGCGCCACTACCGGGACACCTTCGGATGGCTACACCTTC.

The rearrangement uses TRBV6-6 and TRBJ2-1, with 14 bases that match TRBD2. The CDR3 has 16 residues. The germline V gene has CDR1 MNHNY and CDR2 SVGAGI (reference sequence). Trimming cost V 4 bases and J 6 bases; bases outside gene matches: 5. In DNA form, the CDR3 reads TGTGCCAGCAGTTTCGGACTAGCGGGGGGCCTCAATGAGCAGTTCTTC. Protein: CASSFGLAGGLNEQFF.

The chain carries TRBV28 and TRBJ2-5; 11 nucleotides align to TRBD2. CDR1 MDHEN and CDR2 SYDVKM come from the germline V gene. There are 15 residues in the CDR3. With V trimmed by 7 bases and J by 2 bases, 6 bases remained unmatched. The CDR3 reads CASTGGLAEQETQYF. The CDR3 coding sequence is TGTGCCAGCACTGGGGGACTAGCGGAACAAGAGACCCAGTACTTC.

The chain recombines TRBV30 with TRBJ1-2; D call uncertain. The CDR3 length is 11 residues. Per germline, CDR1 GTSNPN and CDR2 SVGIG (reference sequence). With 0 bases removed from V and 11 bases from J, the gap between germline ends came to 10 bases. CDR3 bases: TGTGCCTGGAGTGTACCGGGAGGTTACACCTTC. It specifies CAWSVPGGYTF. The full variable domain, in which reference TRBV30 and TRBJ1-2 provide the parts outside the CDR3, is SQTIHQWPATLVQPVGSPLSLECTVEGTSNPNLYWYRQAAGRGLQLLFYSVGIGQISSEVPQNLSASRPQDRQFILSSKKLLLSDSGFYLCAWSVPGGYTFGSGTRLTVV.

This clone was seen a single time. The chain combines TRBV21-1 with TRBJ2-7; TRBD2 reflects the table's D call only, with no check against the DNA. TRBV21-1 is reported as a pseudogene. The CDR3 runs to 14 residues. The chain's CDR3 is CASSTSGESYEQYF. The CDR3 DNA reads TGTGCCAGCAGTACTAGCGGGGAGTCCTACGAGCAGTACTTC.

The chain links TRBV2 to TRBJ2-3; 7 nucleotides align to TRBD2. Per the germline V gene, CDR1 is SNHLY and CDR2 is FYNNEI. J was trimmed by 0 bases and V by 3 bases; bases with no gene match: 0. This CDR3 has 14 residues. This chain's CDR3 is CASSEGLSTDTQYF. The CDR3 DNA sequence: TGTGCCAGCAGTGAGGGACTAAGCACAGATACGCAGTATTTT. The full variable domain, its missing parts supplied by reference TRBV2 and TRBJ2-3, is EPEVTQTPSHQVTQMGQEVILRCVPISNHLYFYWYRQILGQKVEFLVSFYNNEISEKSEIFDDQFSVERPDGSNFTLKIRSTKLEDSAMYFCASSEGLSTDTQYFGPGTRLTVL.

This clone has just one count. The chain is built from TRBV10-3 and TRBJ2-2; 7 bases fit TRBD2. The CDR3 covers 16 residues. CDR1 ENHRY and CDR2 SYGVKD come from the germline V gene. J was trimmed by 0 bases and V by 5 bases; bases with no gene match: 6. The CDR3, as DNA: TGTGCCATCAGTTGGGGGGGAACTACGAACACCGGGGAGCTGTTTTTT. Translating gives CAISWGGTTNTGELFF.

The J gene is TRBJ2-2, the V gene TRBV9; 9 nucleotides align to TRBD1. From germline, CDR1 is SGDLS and CDR2 YYNGEE. J was trimmed by 7 bases and V by 3 bases; bases with no gene match: 10. CDR3 length equals 16 residues. The CDR3, as DNA: TGTGCCAGCAGCGCTATGACACAGGGGGCGGGCGGGGAGCTGTTTTTT. Encoded protein: CASSAMTQGAGGELFF.

The chain carries TRBV7-3 and TRBJ2-3, with 9 bases that match TRBD2. The CDR3 is 13 amino acids. Trimming at V came to 5 bases and at J to 4 bases, leaving 1 base not matched to a gene. The germline gives CDR1 SGHTA, CDR2 FQGTGA. CDR3 in DNA: TGTGCCAGCAGCCGGACTAGCGCAGATACGCAGTATTTT. Residues: CASSRTSADTQYF. Drawing the rest from reference TRBV7-3 and TRBJ2-3, the complete variable domain is GAGVSQTPSNKVTEKGKYVELRCDPISGHTALYWYRQSLGQGPEFLIYFQGTGAADDSGLPNDRFFAVRPEGSVSTLKIQRTERGDSAVYLCASSRTSADTQYFGPGTRLTVL.

This chain uses TRBV2 with TRBJ2-1; TRBD2 matches at 13 bases. The CDR3 has 17 amino acids. The junction had 12 bases not matched to a gene; V was cut back by 6 bases and J by 7 bases. Germline V gene data show CDR1 as SNHLY and CDR2 as FYNNEI. For the CDR3, the DNA is TGTGCCAGCAGAGGAATACTAGCGGGAGGGCCGAGGAATGAGCAGTTCTTC. This sequence encodes CASRGILAGGPRNEQFF. Together with reference TRBV2 and TRBJ2-1, the CDR3 gives the full variable domain: EPEVTQTPSHQVTQMGQEVILRCVPISNHLYFYWYRQILGQKVEFLVSFYNNEISEKSEIFDDQFSVERPDGSNFTLKIRSTKLEDSAMYFCASRGILAGGPRNEQFFGPGTRLTVL.

The V and J genes are TRBV10-3 and TRBJ2-3; 10 nucleotides match TRBD1. The CDR3 has 15 residues. The V segment lost 4 bases and the J segment 6 bases; nucleotides outside the gene matches: 7. CDR1 is ENHRY, CDR2 SYGVKD, per germline. This CDR3 is CAISGGQGVGDTQYF. For the CDR3, the DNA is TGTGCCATCAGTGGTGGACAGGGGGTTGGGGATACGCAGTATTTT.